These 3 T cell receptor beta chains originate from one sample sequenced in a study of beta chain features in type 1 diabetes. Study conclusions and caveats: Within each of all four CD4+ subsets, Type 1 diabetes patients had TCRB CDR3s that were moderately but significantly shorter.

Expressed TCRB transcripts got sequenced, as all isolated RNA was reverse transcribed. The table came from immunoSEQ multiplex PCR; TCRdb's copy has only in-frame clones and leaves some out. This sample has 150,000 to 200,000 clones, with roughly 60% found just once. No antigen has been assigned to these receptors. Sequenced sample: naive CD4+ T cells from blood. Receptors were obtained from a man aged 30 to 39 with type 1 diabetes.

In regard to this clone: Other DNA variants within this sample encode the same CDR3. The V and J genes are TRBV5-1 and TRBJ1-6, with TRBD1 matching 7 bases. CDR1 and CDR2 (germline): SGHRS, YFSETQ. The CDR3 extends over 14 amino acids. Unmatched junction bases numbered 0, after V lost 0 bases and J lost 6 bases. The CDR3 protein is CASSLGQGNSPLHF. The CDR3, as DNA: TGCGCCAGCAGCTTGGGACAGGGTAATTCACCCCTCCACTTT.

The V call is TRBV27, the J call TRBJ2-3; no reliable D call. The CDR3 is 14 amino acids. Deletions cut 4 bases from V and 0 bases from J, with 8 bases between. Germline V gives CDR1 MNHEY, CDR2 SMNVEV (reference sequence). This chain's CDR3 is CASSWTVSTDTQYF. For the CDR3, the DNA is TGTGCCAGCAGTTGGACGGTGAGCACAGATACGCAGTATTTT.

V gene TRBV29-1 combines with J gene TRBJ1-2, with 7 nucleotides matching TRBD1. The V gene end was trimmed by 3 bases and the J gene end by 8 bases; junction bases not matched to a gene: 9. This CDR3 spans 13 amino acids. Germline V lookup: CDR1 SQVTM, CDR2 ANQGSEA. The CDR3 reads CSVETRQGMGYTF. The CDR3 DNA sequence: TGCAGCGTTGAGACCCGACAGGGAATGGGCTACACCTTC.